This T cell receptor beta chain was recovered during a study of regulatory T cells in long-lasting Graves disease. General study findings and limits: The TCR repertoire of persistent Graves' patients was less diverse than that of newly diagnosed ones.

The time point here: newly diagnosed GD, antithyroid drugs for less than 3 months. PBMCs provided the RNA from which the TCR library was made. Construction of the TCR beta libraries employed iRepertoire HTBI primers in conjunction with Arm-PCR of CDR3 regions. TCRdb re-called the multiplex PCR reads through MiXCR, storing one row per CDR3 protein. Seen here are approximately 350,000 distinct CDR3 sequences, approximately 10% observed once, and the top ten hold over 15%. This clonotype was counted a few times. Its antigen remains unidentified. Another study also made use of these data, one on T cells in Graves' hyperthyroidism and ophthalmopathy. From that study: Most expanded thyroid clonotypes above 0.001 recurred in blood. Ophthalmopathy got predicted by the model a median approximately 6.3 months before its onset.

The material was peripheral blood mononuclear cells (PBMCs), obtained at new diagnosis, from a patient treated with antithyroid drugs. This sequence was found in a woman aged 18-29 years with Graves disease.

CDR3: CASSFRDSGYTF. CDR3 in DNA: TGTGCCAGCAGCTTCAGGGATTCTGGCTACACCTTC. This chain uses TRBV6-2 or TRBV6-3 with TRBJ1-2; tentatively, D is TRBD1 (5 bases). Trimming took off 6 bases at V and 7 bases at J, with 12 bases between the two ends. Germline-derived CDR1 and CDR2 are MNHEY and SVGEGT. This CDR3 region has 12 residues.